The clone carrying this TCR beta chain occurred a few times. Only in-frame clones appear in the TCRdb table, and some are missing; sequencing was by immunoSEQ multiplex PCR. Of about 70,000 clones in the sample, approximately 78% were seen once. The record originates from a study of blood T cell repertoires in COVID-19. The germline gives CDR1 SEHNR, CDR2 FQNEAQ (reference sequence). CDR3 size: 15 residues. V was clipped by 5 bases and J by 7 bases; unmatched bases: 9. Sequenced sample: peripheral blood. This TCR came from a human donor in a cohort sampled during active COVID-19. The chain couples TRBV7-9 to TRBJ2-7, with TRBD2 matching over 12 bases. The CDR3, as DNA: TGTGCCAGCAGCCCAACCGGGACTAGCGGGTTTGAGCAGTACTTC. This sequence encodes CASSPTGTSGFEQYF.